The clone carrying this T cell receptor beta chain was counted only a few times. Its antigen is undetermined. The PCR had 60 Vbeta and 13 Jbeta primers. Profiling relied on immunoSEQ multiplex PCR, and the TCRdb table lists in-frame clones only, not all of them. Counted here are roughly 52,000 clones, around 78% occurring once; the ten biggest clones make up over 1.1%. J gave up 8 bases and V 0 bases, and 4 bases lay outside the gene matches. The CDR3 is 14 amino acids. The germline gives CDR1 SGHNT, CDR2 YYREEE (reference sequence). The data originate from a study of cytomegalovirus exposure and HLA in healthy donors. The overall study: Out of 398 genotyped donors, about 81% belonged to the Caucasian-associated ancestry cluster. Broader study findings: Later analysis identified a missense DCLRE1C variant that was linked to TCR beta V- and J-gene trimming.

V usage is TRBV5-4 and J usage is TRBJ1-2; 10 bases agree with TRBD1. The clonotype originates from a female donor in good health and CMV-seronegative. Source material: PBMCs. The CDR3 is CASSLGGQGNGYTF. CDR3 nucleotide sequence: TGTGCCAGCAGCTTGGGGGGACAGGGGAACGGCTACACCTTC.